These 13 T cell receptor beta chains were all obtained from the same sample, sequenced in a study of blood T cells in healthy people across ages. Then a second PCR, running about 7 to 11 cycles, was carried out with a sample-barcoded 5' primer and a J-beta primer mix. TCRdb recomputed calls from the 5' RACE reads with MiXCR, one row per CDR3 protein. Of more than 800,000 distinct CDR3 sequences in the sample, under 30% were seen once. The sample consisted of blood. These receptors originate from a woman over 75 in good health.

This clonotype was seen just once. This chain uses TRBV7-9 with TRBJ1-1; 7 bases are shared with TRBD1. The CDR3 loop spans 15 amino acids. Germline CDR1 is SEHNR and CDR2 is FQNEAQ (reference sequence). The V gene end was trimmed by 3 bases and the J gene end by 4 bases; junction bases not matched to a gene: 8. CDR3 nucleotides: TGTGCCAGCAGCTTGTTGGGACAGATGAGCACTGAAGCTTTCTTT. This gives the protein CASSLLGQMSTEAFF.

This clonotype was found a few times. A read error may explain this, as a much larger clone is one base away. The chain couples TRBV29-1 to TRBJ2-1, with 10 bases matching TRBD1. Germline lookup yields CDR1 SQVTM and CDR2 ANQGSEA. The CDR3 totals 14 residues. V gave up 7 bases and J gave up 13 bases; unmatched junction bases: 16. Here the CDR3 reads CSASDRGLGETQFF. The CDR3, as DNA: TGCAGCGCTTCTGACAGGGGGCTGGGAGAGACCCAGTTCTTC.

This clonotype was seen a few times. A much larger clone lies one base from this, so it may be a read error. The CDR3 DNA reads TGTACCAGCAGCAAAGTTCGCAGAGATGAGCAGTTCTTC. This translates into CTSSKVRRDEQFF. The chain combines TRBV21-1 with TRBJ2-1. TRBV21-1 is deemed a pseudogene. The CDR3 runs 13 residues.

This clonotype was observed at least ten times. This chain connects TRBV9 to TRBJ2-7, with D unclear. In germline, CDR1 is SGDLS, CDR2 YYNGEE. The ends were cut back, 3 bases at V and 0 bases at J, with 10 bases in the middle. The CDR3 extends over 14 amino acids. The CDR3 DNA reads as TGTGCCAGCAGCGGCGGACCGAGCTCCTACGAGCAGTACTTC. This gives the protein CASSGGPSSYEQYF.

About this clonotype itself: Lacking the conserved final phenylalanine or tryptophan, this CDR3 likely reflects a read error. The gene calls are TRBV14 and TRBJ1-1, with no clear D. The CDR3 is made up of 14 amino acids. Trimming took 4 bases from V and 1 from J, leaving 10 bases between them. Per germline, CDR1 SGHDN and CDR2 FVKESK. CDR3 sequence (DNA): TGTGCCAGCAGCCCACTGGACCGGAACACTGAAGCTTTCTGT. This gives the protein CASSPLDRNTEAFC.

This chain links TRBV5-5 with TRBJ2-7; 7 nucleotides line up with TRBD1. The CDR3 contains 16 residues. Looked up from germline, CDR1 is SGHKS and CDR2 is YYEKEE (reference sequence). V gave up 3 bases and J gave up 3 bases; unmatched junction bases: 12. The CDR3 loop is CASSSGTAESFYEQYF. DNA for the CDR3: TGTGCCAGCAGCTCGGGGACAGCCGAGTCTTTCTACGAGCAGTACTTC.

This clonotype was seen only a few times. The CDR3 spells CASSLGIDNEQFF. CDR3 nucleotides: TGTGCCAGCAGTTTGGGCATAGACAATGAGCAGTTCTTC. V gene TRBV12-3 or TRBV12-4 combines with J gene TRBJ2-1; no clear D. The V gene lost 3 bases and the J gene lost 5 bases, with 8 bases spanning the gap. The CDR3 runs 13 residues.

This clonotype was recorded at least ten times. The CDR3 DNA sequence: TGTGCCAGCAGCGAGGGAAGGGCCAAAAACATTCAGTACTTC. Translation: CASSEGRAKNIQYF. The gene calls are TRBV7-2 and TRBJ2-4; tentatively, D is TRBD2 (5 bases). The CDR3 contains 14 residues. In germline, CDR1 is SGHTA, CDR2 FQGNSA. V was trimmed by 5 bases and J by 1 base, leaving 9 bases between them. Variable domain in full (rest from reference TRBV7-2 and TRBJ2-4): GAGVSQSPSNKVTEKGKDVELRCDPISGHTALYWYRQSLGQGLEFLIYFQGNSAPDKSGLPSDRFSAERTGGSVSTLTIQRTQQEDSAVYLCASSEGRAKNIQYFGAGTRLSVL.

The rearrangement links TRBV7-2 to TRBJ1-3; no firm D call. From germline, CDR1 is SGHTA and CDR2 FQGNSA. The ends were cut back, 2 bases at V and 4 bases at J, with 9 bases in the middle. The CDR3 runs 14 residues. The CDR3 is CASSLIRSGNTIYF. Here the CDR3 DNA reads TGTGCCAGCAGCTTAATCAGGTCGGGAAACACCATATATTTT.

This clonotype was recorded at least ten times. The chain carries TRBV7-2 and TRBJ2-5, with 11 bases matching TRBD2. Trimming removed 6 bases from V and 5 bases from J; junction bases left unmatched: 5. The CDR3 runs to 14 residues. Per the germline V gene, CDR1 is SGHTA and CDR2 is FQGNSA. CDR3 bases: TGTGCCAGCAGGCTAGCGGGGGGCGGGGAGACCCAGTACTTC. Amino acid sequence: CASRLAGGGETQYF.

This clonotype has a count of ten or more. The rearrangement joins TRBV2 to TRBJ1-5; TRBD1 aligns across 12 bases. The CDR3 covers 15 residues. With V trimmed by 6 bases and J by 6 bases, 6 bases remained unmatched. CDR1 and CDR2 from the germline V gene are SNHLY and FYNNEI. This chain's CDR3 is CASRPGTGGGQPQHF. In DNA, the CDR3 is TGTGCCAGCAGACCCGGGACAGGGGGCGGTCAGCCCCAGCATTTT.

This chain links TRBV20-1 with TRBJ2-7; 7 bases agree with TRBD2. Germline CDR1 is DFQATT and CDR2 is SNEGSKA (reference sequence). V gave up 0 bases and J gave up 7 bases; unmatched junction bases: 9. The CDR3 runs 14 residues. The CDR3 DNA reads TGCAGTGCTAGAGATGTGTGGCGGGAGTATGAGCAGTACTTC. Protein sequence: CSARDVWREYEQYF.

This clonotype occurred a few times. One base away lies a much larger clone, so this may be a sequencing read error. The chain links TRBV27 to TRBJ1-6, with TRBD1 as a possible D gene (5 bases). CDR1 is MNHEY, CDR2 SMNVEV, per germline (reference sequence). The V end was cut by 10 bases, the J end by 9 bases, with 16 bases between. The CDR3 consists of 13 residues. The CDR3 reads CATGPRGRSPLHF. Here the CDR3 DNA reads TGTGCCACGGGGCCGAGGGGACGTTCACCCCTCCACTTT.